The clone carrying this T cell receptor (beta chain) was seen only a few times. Its antigen is unidentified. The sample comes from a study of T cell repertoires in cytomegalovirus infection. TCRdb reprocessed the reads with MiXCR, giving one entry per CDR3 protein. The sample has about 83,000 distinct CDR3 sequences, less than 30% seen once. The sequence was obtained from a human donor in good health (CMV status not recorded). Some clones in this sample may be carry-over from other donors' samples. The sample was CD8+ T cells from cultured PBMCs, taken from culture after CMV antigen stimulation.

CDR3: CASSWTGLDGYTF. In nucleotides, the CDR3 is TGTGCCAGCAGCTGGACAGGGTTGGATGGCTACACCTTC. The J gene is TRBJ1-2, the V gene TRBV2, with TRBD1 matching over 8 bases. Germline trimming cut 6 bases from V and 6 bases from J; bases unmatched to any gene: 6. The CDR3 is 13 residues long. Per the germline V gene, CDR1 is SNHLY and CDR2 is FYNNEI.